This TCR beta chain was identified during a study of blood T cell repertoires in COVID-19. The wider study: Samples taken during acute and convalescent COVID-19 were collected in the United States, Italy and Spain. PBMCs, B-cell-depleted T cells, or T cells provided the cDNA or gDNA that made up the material.

Authors' processing steps: Amplification of reference gene primers was used by the study to estimate nucleated cell counts. This table comes from immunoSEQ multiplex PCR, and its TCRdb copy is limited to in-frame clones, with some not included. That table gives V, J and clone size, and the DNA gave D and trimming. The sample shows nearly 70,000 clones, approximately 88% of them seen only once. Sequencing was done on a sample of peripheral blood. The source of this sequence is a woman in her seventies with acute or convalescent COVID-19.

The CDR3 protein is CASSLYRGSSYEQYF. The CDR3, as DNA: TGTGCCAGCAGCTTATACCGGGGGAGCTCCTACGAGCAGTACTTC. The V gene is TRBV7-2, the J gene TRBJ2-7; perhaps TRBD2 as D (6 bases). V lost 2 bases, J lost 0 bases, and 11 bases lay in between. Germline V gives CDR1 SGHTA, CDR2 FQGNSA. The CDR3 is 15 residues long.